This T cell receptor (beta chain) originates from a study of T cell repertoires in cytomegalovirus infection. TCRdb passed the reads through MiXCR, listing each CDR3 protein once. The table shows roughly 640,000 distinct CDR3 sequences, with 20% to 25% occurring only once. Trimming removed 5 bases from V and 4 bases from J, with 11 bases in between. Germline loops: CDR1 SGHVS, CDR2 FNYEAQ. The CDR3 covers 14 residues. Sequencing was done on a sample of CD8+ T cells from PBMCs. V gene TRBV7-6 combines with J gene TRBJ2-2; D is uncertain. This clonotype was obtained from a human donor in good health (CMV status not recorded). Some clones in this sample may be carry-over from other donors' samples. In nucleotides, the CDR3 is TGTGCCAGCAGCCCGGTAAAGGCCACCGGGGAGCTGTTTTTT. Amino acids: CASSPVKATGELFF.